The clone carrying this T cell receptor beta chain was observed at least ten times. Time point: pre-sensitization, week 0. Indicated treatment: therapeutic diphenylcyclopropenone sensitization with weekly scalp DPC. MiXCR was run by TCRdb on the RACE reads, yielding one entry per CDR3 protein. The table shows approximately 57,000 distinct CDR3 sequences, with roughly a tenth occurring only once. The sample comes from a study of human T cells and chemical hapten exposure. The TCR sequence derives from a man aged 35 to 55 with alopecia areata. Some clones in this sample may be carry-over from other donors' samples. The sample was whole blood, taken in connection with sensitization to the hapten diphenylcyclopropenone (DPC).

In DNA form, the CDR3 reads TGTGCCAGCAGCGGCAATTACGAGCAGTACTTC. Protein product: CASSGNYEQYF. The chain is built from TRBV11-2 and TRBJ2-7; the D is unclear. Germline-derived CDR1 and CDR2 are SGHAT and FQNNGV. V lost 5 bases and J 4 bases, leaving 6 bases between the germline ends. The CDR3 runs 11 residues.